Listed below are T cell receptor beta chains from one sample, sequenced in a study of CD8 T cells in Susac syndrome. From the immunoSEQ multiplex PCR reads, TCRdb called clonotypes with MiXCR, one entry per CDR3 protein. This table holds some 110,000 distinct CDR3 sequences, 96% found once. Sequencing was carried out using CD4+ T cells from PBMCs. These receptors came from a human donor with Susac syndrome. The CDR3 runs from the conserved cysteine through the conserved F or W. A D gene is named only where the DNA matches it firmly. Not all rows give a size; the values are once, few, many and, for expanded clones, a class.

d_call	v_call	clone_size	j_call	cdr3_aa	cdr3_nt
TRBD2	TRBV7-2	.	TRBJ2-4	CASSPGQGGAKNIQYF	TGTGCCAGCAGCCCCGGGCAGGGAGGGGCCAAAAACATTCAGTACTTC
.	TRBV9	.	TRBJ1-3	CASTGTSSGNTIYF	TGTGCCAGCACGGGCACCAGCTCTGGAAACACCATATATTTT
.	TRBV15	.	TRBJ2-7	CATSTGGSGGVYF	TGTGCCACCAGCACTGGTGGGAGTGGGGGAGTATACTTC
TRBD2	TRBV20-1	.	TRBJ2-7	CSATLAGVNEQYF	TGCAGTGCTACACTAGCGGGAGTAAACGAGCAGTACTTC
.	TRBV7-9	.	TRBJ2-5	CASSFLGTQYF	TGTGCCAGCAGCTTCTTAGGGACCCAGTACTTC
.	TRBV15	.	TRBJ1-5	CATSRENQPQHF	TGTGCCACCAGCAGGGAGAATCAGCCCCAGCATTTT
.	TRBV5-6	.	TRBJ1-1	CASSTRLGEAFF	TGTGCCAGCAGCACTAGACTGGGGGAAGCTTTCTTT
.	TRBV7-8	.	TRBJ2-1	CASSHLEGASGYYNEQFF	TGTGCCAGCAGCCACCTGGAGGGGGCTAGCGGTTATTACAATGAGCAGTTCTTC
.	TRBV20-1	.	TRBJ2-3	CSASSGGMDTQYF	TGCAGTGCTAGTAGCGGAGGGATGGATACGCAGTATTTT
TRBD1	TRBV12-3/TRBV12-4	.	TRBJ2-7	CASSLPRSTGTYEQYF	TGTGCCAGCAGTTTACCCCGATCGACAGGGACCTACGAGCAGTACTTC
.	TRBV5-6	.	TRBJ2-5	CASSLVTVGETQYF	TGTGCCAGCAGCTTGGTGACGGTGGGAGAGACCCAGTACTTC
TRBD1	TRBV20-1	.	TRBJ1-2	CSARVGQGPYGYTF	TGCAGTGCTAGGGTCGGACAGGGTCCCTATGGCTACACCTTC
.	TRBV18	few	TRBJ2-7	CASSPTGASYEQYF	TGTGCCAGCTCACCAACCGGGGCCTCCTACGAGCAGTACTTC
TRBD1	TRBV12-3/TRBV12-4	.	TRBJ1-1	CASSRTWTGSKNTEAFF	TGTGCCAGCAGTCGAACCTGGACAGGGAGTAAGAACACTGAAGCTTTCTTT
.	TRBV29-1	.	TRBJ2-5	CSAETRETQYF	TGCAGCGCCGAGACGAGGGAGACCCAGTACTTC